The present entry profiles one T cell receptor beta chain with its context. Its antigen is not identified. Looked up from germline, CDR1 is LGHDT and CDR2 is YNNKEL (reference sequence). The V end was cut by 1 base, the J end by 3 bases, with 10 bases between. This CDR3 is 14 amino acids long. Specified treatment: roughly 19 received Ad26.COV2.S at low or high dose, single or two shots; about 5 received placebo; per-sample allocation not given. Day 63 after the first vaccine or placebo injection was the time point for sampling. Recruitment in Boston yielded a donor of adult age, 18-55 years. The data stem from a study of Ad26.COV2.S vaccination and SARS-CoV-2 variants. At the level of the study: Intramuscular Ad26.COV2.S doses were given once or twice, 56 days apart. Study-level results: Total responses of T cells may have been underestimated by the analyses of TCR breadth and depth. Vaccine recipients posted higher spike-specific TCR breadth than their placebo counterparts.

Some clones are missing from TCRdb's copy, which holds only in-frame ones; the method was immunoSEQ multiplex PCR. The data contain about 460,000 clones, around 89% of them singletons. The source is a person aged 18 to 65 who received the Ad26.COV2.S COVID-19 vaccine or a placebo. Specimen: peripheral blood, collected in a trial of Ad26.COV2.S vaccine versus placebo. The rearrangement links TRBV3-1 (or the pseudogene TRBV3-2) to TRBJ2-7, with D possibly matching TRBD2 (6 bases). The CDR3 DNA reads TGTGCCAGCAGCCAAGTGGGGGGTCTCTACGAGCAGTACTTC. Its protein is CASSQVGGLYEQYF.